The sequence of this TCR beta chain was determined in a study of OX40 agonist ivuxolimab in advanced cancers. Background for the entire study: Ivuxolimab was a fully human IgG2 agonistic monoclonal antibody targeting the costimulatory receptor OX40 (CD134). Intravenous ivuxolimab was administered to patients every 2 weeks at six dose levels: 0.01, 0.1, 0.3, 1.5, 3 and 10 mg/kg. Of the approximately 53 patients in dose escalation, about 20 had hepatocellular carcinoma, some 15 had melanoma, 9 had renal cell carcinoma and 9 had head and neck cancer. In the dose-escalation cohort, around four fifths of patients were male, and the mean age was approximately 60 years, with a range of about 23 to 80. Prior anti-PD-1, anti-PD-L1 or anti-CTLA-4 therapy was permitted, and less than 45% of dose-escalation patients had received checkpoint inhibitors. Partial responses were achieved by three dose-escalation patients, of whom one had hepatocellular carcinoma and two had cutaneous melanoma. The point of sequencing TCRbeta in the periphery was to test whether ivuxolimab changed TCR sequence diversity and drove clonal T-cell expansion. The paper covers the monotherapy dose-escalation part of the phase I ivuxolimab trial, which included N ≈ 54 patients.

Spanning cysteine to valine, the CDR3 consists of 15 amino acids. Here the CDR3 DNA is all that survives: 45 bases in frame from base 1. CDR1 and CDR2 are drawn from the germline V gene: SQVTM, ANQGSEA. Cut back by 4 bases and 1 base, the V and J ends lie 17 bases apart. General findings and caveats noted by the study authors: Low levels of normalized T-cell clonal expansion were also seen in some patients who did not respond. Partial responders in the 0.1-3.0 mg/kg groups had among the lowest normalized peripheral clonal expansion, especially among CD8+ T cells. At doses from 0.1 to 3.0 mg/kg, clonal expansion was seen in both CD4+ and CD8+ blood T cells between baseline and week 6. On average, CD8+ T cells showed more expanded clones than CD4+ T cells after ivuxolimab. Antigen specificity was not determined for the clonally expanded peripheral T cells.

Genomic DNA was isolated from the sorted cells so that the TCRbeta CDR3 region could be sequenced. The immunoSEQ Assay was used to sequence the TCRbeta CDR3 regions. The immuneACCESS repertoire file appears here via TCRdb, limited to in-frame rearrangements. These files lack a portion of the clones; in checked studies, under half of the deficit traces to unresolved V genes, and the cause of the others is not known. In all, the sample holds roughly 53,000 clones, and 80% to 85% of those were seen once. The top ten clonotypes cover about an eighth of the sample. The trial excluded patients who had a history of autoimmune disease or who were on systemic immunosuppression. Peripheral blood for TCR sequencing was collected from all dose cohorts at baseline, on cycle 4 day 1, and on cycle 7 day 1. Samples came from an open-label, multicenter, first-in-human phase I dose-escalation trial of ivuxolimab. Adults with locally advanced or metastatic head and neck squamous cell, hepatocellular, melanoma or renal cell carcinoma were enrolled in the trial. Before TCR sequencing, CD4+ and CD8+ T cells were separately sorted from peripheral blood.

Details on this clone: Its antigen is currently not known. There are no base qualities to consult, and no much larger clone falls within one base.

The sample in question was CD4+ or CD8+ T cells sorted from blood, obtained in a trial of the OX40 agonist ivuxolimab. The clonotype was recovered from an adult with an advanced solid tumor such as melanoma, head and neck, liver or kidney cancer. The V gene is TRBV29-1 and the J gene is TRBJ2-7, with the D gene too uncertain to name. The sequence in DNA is TGCAGCGTTGGAACCTCCGAAGGTTCTTCCTACGAGCAGTACGTC. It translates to CSVGTSEGSSYEQYV.